These 5 T cell receptor beta chains were all obtained from the same sample, sequenced in a study of blood T cells in healthy people across ages. The second PCR ran roughly 6 to 12 cycles with a sample-barcoded 5' primer and J-beta primers. One entry per CDR3 protein, called by TCRdb with MiXCR from the 5' RACE reads. The sample consists of roughly 1,500,000 distinct CDR3 sequences, roughly 30% of them appearing once. Sequenced input: blood. The receptors originated from a woman in her thirties in good health.

This sequence joins TRBV7-3 and TRBJ2-1, with TRBD1 matching over 7 bases. CDR3 size: 16 residues. J gave up 3 bases and V 0 bases, and 5 bases lay outside the gene matches. Germline loops: CDR1 SGHTA, CDR2 FQGTGA. CDR3 bases: TGTGCCAGCAGCTTAACAGGGGGCGAGTTCTACAATGAGCAGTTCTTC. Its translation: CASSLTGGEFYNEQFF.

The chain employs TRBV4-1 and TRBJ1-1, with 12 bases aligning to TRBD1. With 1 base clipped from V and 5 bases from J, the junction kept 8 bases outside the gene matches. The CDR3 contains 17 residues. Germline-derived CDR1 and CDR2 are MGHRA and YSYEKL. CDR3 loop: CASSQALGQGAGTEAFF. The CDR3 nucleotides are TGCGCCAGCAGCCAAGCCCTGGGACAGGGGGCTGGTACTGAAGCTTTCTTT.

The chain employs TRBV25-1 and TRBJ2-3; TRBD1 matches 10 bases. The CDR3 is made up of 15 amino acids. Germline V gene data show CDR1 as MGHDK and CDR2 as SYGVNS. V was pared by 3 bases and J by 3 bases, with 3 bases of the junction left unmatched. Here the CDR3 DNA reads TGTGCCAGCAGTGATAGGACAGGGGGGACAGATACGCAGTATTTT. Translating gives CASSDRTGGTDTQYF.

The rearrangement joins TRBV12-3 or TRBV12-4 to TRBJ2-1; tentative D call: TRBD1 (6 bases). There are 15 residues in the CDR3. With 4 bases removed from V and 7 bases from J, the gap between germline ends came to 17 bases. This CDR3 is CASSYYRETRNEQFF. The CDR3 region has the DNA TGTGCCAGCAGTTACTACAGGGAAACAAGGAATGAGCAGTTCTTC.

This clonotype was seen a handful of times. The rearrangement links TRBV11-2 to TRBJ2-1; TRBD2 matches at 11 bases. The CDR3 consists of 13 residues. In germline, CDR1 is SGHAT, CDR2 FQNNGV. J lost 12 bases, V lost 5 bases, and 6 bases had no gene match. The CDR3 reads CASSLGTSGTQFF. The CDR3 DNA reads as TGTGCCAGCAGCCTGGGGACTAGCGGAACGCAGTTCTTC.